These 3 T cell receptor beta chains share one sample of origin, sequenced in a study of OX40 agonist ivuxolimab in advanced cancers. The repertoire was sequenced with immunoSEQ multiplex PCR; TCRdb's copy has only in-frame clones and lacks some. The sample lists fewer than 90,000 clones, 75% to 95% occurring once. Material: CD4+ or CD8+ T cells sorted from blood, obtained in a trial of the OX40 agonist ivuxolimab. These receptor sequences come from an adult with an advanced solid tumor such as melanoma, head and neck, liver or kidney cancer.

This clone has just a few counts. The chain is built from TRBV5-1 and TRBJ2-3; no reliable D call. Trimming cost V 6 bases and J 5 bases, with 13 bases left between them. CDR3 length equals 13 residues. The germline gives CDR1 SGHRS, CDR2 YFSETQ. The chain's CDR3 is CASKYREVDTQYF. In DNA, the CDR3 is TGCGCCAGCAAATACCGAGAGGTAGATACGCAGTATTTT.

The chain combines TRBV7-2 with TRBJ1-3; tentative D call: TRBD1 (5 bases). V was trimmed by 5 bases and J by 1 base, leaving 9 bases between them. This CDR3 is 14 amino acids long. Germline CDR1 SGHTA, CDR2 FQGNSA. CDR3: CASSPGGSGNTIYF. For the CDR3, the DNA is TGTGCCAGCAGCCCCGGGGGGTCTGGAAACACCATATATTTT.

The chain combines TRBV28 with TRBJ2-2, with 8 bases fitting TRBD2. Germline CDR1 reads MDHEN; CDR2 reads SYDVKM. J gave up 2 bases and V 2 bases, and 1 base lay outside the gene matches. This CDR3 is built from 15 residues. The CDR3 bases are TGTGCCAGCAGTTTAGCGGGAGGCAACACCGGGGAGCTGTTTTTT. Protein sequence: CASSLAGGNTGELFF.